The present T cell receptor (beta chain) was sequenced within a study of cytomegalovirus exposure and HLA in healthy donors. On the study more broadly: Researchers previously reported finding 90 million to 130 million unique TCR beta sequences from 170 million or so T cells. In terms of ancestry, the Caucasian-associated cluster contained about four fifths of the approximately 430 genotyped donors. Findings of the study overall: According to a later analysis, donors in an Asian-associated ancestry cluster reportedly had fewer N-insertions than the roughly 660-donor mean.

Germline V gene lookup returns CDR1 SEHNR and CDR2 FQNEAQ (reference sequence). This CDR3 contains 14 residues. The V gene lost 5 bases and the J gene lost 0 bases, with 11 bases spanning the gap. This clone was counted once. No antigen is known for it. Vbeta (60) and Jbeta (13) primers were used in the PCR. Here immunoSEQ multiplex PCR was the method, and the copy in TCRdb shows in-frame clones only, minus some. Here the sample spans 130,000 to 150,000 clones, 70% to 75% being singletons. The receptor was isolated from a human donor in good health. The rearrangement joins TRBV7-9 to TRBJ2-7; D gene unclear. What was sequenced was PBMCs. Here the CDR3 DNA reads TGTGCCAGCAGCCCCCAACAGAGCTCCTACGAGCAGTACTTC. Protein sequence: CASSPQQSSYEQYF.